This T cell receptor beta chain was documented in a study of siplizumab effects on memory and regulatory T cells. Trimming left V 2 bases short and J 7 bases short, with 10 bases between. CDR3 length: 13 amino acids. The germline gives CDR1 MNHEY, CDR2 SMNVEV (reference sequence). With respect to this clone: Its matching antigen is unknown.

Study results and caveats: Naive T cells appeared more diverse than memory cells and seemed to be major alloresponse contributors. Sequences below about 10^-5 frequency were poorly captured. As a result, only a minor fraction of alloreactive clones mapped to unstimulated subsets. Where siplizumab was present, mappable alloreactive CD4+ clones averaged around 70% Treg-derived, compared with 25% to 30% in controls.

Assayed TCR templates numbered some 9.3 x 10^4 for each sample. TCRdb keeps only in-frame clones here, not all; method: immunoSEQ multiplex PCR. The data contain 90,000 to 130,000 clones, over 85% of them singletons. This sequence was found in a human donor in good health. Specimen: CD4+ T cells sorted from blood. The chain joins TRBV27 to TRBJ2-3; D ambiguous. The CDR3 coding sequence is TGTGCCAGCAGTTTACGGAGTACCTATACGCAGTATTTT. It encodes CASSLRSTYTQYF.